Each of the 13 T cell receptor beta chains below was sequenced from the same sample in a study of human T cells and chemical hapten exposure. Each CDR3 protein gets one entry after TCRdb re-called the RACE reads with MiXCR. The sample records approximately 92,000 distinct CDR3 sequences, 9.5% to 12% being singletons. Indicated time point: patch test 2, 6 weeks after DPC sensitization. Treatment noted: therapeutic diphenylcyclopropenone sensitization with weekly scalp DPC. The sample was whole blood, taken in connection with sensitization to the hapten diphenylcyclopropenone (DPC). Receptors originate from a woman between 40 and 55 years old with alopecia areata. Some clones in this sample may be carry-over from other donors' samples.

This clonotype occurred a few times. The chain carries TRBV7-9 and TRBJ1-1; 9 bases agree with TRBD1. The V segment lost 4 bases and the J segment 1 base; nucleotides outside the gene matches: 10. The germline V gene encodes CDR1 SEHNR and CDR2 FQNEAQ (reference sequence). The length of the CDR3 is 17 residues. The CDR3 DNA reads TGTGCCAGCAGCTCGGACAGGGGAAGATTGGGGAACACTGAAGCTTTCTTT. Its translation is CASSSDRGRLGNTEAFF.

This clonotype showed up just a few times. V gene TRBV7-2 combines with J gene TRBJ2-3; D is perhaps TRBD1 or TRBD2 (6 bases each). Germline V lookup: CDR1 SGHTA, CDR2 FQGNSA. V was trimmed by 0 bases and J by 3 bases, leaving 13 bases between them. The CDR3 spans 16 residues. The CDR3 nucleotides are TGTGCCAGCAGCTTAGCTAGGGGGGCCGTTACAGATACGCAGTATTTT. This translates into CASSLARGAVTDTQYF.

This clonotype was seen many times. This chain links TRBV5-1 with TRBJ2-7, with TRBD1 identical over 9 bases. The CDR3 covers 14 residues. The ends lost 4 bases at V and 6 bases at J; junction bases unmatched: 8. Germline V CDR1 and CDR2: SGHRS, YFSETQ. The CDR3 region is CASSLPRDRVEQYF. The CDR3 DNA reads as TGCGCCAGCAGCCTCCCCAGGGACAGGGTCGAGCAGTACTTC.

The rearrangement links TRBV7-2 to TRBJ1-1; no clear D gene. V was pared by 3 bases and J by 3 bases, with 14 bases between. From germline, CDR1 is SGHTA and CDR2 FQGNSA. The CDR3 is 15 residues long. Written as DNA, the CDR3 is TGTGCCAGCAGCTTTAGGGTACACGGTCACACTGAAGCTTTCTTT. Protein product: CASSFRVHGHTEAFF.

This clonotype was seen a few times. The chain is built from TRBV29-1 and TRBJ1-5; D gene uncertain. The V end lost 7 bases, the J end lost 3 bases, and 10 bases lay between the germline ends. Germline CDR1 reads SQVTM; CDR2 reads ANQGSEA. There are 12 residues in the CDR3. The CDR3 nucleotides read TGCAGCGCTACGGGGATCAATCAGCCCCAGCATTTT. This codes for CSATGINQPQHF.

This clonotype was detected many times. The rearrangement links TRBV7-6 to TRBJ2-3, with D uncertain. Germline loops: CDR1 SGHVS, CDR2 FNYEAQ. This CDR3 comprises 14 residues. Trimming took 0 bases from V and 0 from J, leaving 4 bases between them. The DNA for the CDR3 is TGTGCCAGCAGCTTAGCCCCAAGCACAGATACGCAGTATTTT. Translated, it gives CASSLAPSTDTQYF.

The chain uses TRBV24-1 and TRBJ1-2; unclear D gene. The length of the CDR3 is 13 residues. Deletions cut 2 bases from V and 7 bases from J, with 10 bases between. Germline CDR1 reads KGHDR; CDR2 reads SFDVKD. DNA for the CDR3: TGTGCCACCAGTGATTCTTATTTGTCTGGCTACACCTTC. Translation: CATSDSYLSGYTF.

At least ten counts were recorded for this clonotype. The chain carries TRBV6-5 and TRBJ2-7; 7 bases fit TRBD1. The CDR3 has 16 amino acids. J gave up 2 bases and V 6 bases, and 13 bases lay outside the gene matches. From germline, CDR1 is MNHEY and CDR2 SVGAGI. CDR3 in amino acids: CASSRPGGRSTYEQYF. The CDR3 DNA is TGTGCCAGCAGCAGACCAGGGGGAAGAAGTACCTACGAGCAGTACTTC.

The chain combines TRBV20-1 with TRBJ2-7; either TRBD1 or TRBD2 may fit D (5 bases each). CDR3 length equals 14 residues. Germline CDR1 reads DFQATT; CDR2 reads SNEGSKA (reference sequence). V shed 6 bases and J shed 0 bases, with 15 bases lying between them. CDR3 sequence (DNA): TGCAGTGCCCTGGGACCGTTGAGCTCCTACGAGCAGTACTTC. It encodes CSALGPLSSYEQYF.

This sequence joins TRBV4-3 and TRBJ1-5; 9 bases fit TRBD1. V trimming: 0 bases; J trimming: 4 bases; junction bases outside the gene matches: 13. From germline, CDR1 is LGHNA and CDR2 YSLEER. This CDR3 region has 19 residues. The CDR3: CASSQEPAVTGGGNQPQHF. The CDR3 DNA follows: TGCGCCAGCAGCCAAGAGCCAGCCGTGACAGGGGGAGGTAATCAGCCCCAGCATTTT.

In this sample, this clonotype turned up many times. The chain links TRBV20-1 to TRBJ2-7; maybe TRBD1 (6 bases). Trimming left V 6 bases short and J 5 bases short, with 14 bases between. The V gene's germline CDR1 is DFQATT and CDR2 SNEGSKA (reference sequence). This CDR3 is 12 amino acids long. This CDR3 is CSASDQGNEQYF. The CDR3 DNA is TGCAGTGCAAGTGACCAGGGGAACGAGCAGTACTTC.

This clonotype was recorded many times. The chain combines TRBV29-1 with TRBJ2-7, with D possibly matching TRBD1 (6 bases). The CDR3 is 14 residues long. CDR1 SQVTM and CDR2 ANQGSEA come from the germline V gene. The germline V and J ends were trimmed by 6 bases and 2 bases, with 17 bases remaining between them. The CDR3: CSVQGTTPTYEQYF. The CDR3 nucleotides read TGCAGCGTCCAAGGGACAACCCCTACCTACGAGCAGTACTTC.

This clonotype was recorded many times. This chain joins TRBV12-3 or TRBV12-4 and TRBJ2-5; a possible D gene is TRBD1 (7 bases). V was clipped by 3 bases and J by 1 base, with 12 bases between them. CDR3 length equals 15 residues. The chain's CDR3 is CASSFHRGGQETQYF. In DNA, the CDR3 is TGTGCCAGCAGTTTCCACAGGGGAGGCCAAGAGACCCAGTACTTC.